These 17 T cell receptor beta chains were all obtained from the same sample, sequenced in a study of T cells in women clearing cervical HPV infection. TCRdb's copy holds only in-frame clones and misses some; the assay was immunoSEQ multiplex PCR. The sample shows 42,000 or so clones, and about 5% sits with its ten largest clones. Sequenced material: blood buffy coat. These receptors were collected from a woman between 18 and 69 years old with a cervical HPV16 infection that either progressed to CIN3+ or cleared (not recorded which).

Comment on this clone: The CDR3 extends 3 residues past the end of the read, so its final part is completed from the germline J gene. The V gene is TRBV5-6, the J gene TRBJ2-2; 8 nucleotides agree with TRBD2. Looked up from germline, CDR1 is SGHDT and CDR2 is YYEEEE. Trimming cost V 6 bases and J 5 bases; bases outside gene matches: 6. This CDR3 spans 14 amino acids. Incomplete CDR3 DNA: TGTGCCAGCACCCGGGGGGGCCTGACCGGGGAG. It yields the protein CASTRGGLTGE. The CDR3 in full is CASTRGGLTGELFF.

In the case of this clone: The missing CDR3 end, 3 residues past where the read stops, is filled in from the germline J gene. This rearrangement joins TRBV7-3 to TRBJ1-4, with a tentative D call TRBD1 (5 bases). With 2 bases removed from V and 1 base from J, the gap between germline ends came to 14 bases. This CDR3 comprises 17 residues. The germline V gene has CDR1 SGHTA and CDR2 FQGTGA. The sequenced CDR3 bases are TGTGCCAGCAGCTTAGGGCCCTACAGGAGAACTAATGAAAAA. Its translation: CASSLGPYRRTNEK. The whole CDR3 protein is CASSLGPYRRTNEKLFF. Full variable domain (remainder filled in from reference TRBV7-3 and TRBJ1-4): GAGVSQTPSNKVTEKGKYVELRCDPISGHTALYWYRQSLGQGPEFLIYFQGTGAADDSGLPNDRFFAVRPEGSVSTLKIQRTERGDSAVYLCASSLGPYRRTNEKLFFGSGTQLSVL.

A note on this clone: Coverage ceases 3 residues before the CDR3 finishes, and the germline J gene fills in the end. The chain has TRBV6-1 and TRBJ2-5, with 10 bases aligning to TRBD1. Trimming at V came to 0 bases and at J to 4 bases, leaving 5 bases not matched to a gene. This CDR3 comprises 16 residues. Germline V gene data show CDR1 as MNHNS and CDR2 as SASEGT. Here the CDR3 reads CASSEALRDRGETQYF. Partial CDR3 DNA: TGTGCCAGCAGTGAAGCCCTCCGGGACAGGGGAGAGACC.

As regards this clone: The read is 3 residues too short to cover the CDR3 end, so that end is filled in from the germline J gene. The V call is TRBV7-8, the J call TRBJ2-6; TRBD1 might be the D (6 bases). This CDR3 has 14 residues. Looked up from germline, CDR1 is SGHVS and CDR2 is FQNEAQ. CDR3 protein: CASSLDMKGQFLTF. The CDR3 DNA, read in part, is TGTGCCAGCAGCTTAGACATGAAAGGACAGTTC.

A note on this clone: The read ends 3 residues early relative to the CDR3; the germline J gene fills the gap. The V call is TRBV3-1 (or the pseudogene TRBV3-2), the J call TRBJ1-2, with D perhaps matching TRBD1 (6 bases). With 1 base removed from V and 7 bases from J, the gap between germline ends came to 13 bases. The V gene's germline CDR1 is LGHDT and CDR2 YNNKEL (reference sequence). The CDR3 contains 14 residues. CDR3 bases read: TGTGCCAGCAGCCAAGCCAGGGGAGGGGGTGGC. This translates into CASSQARGGGG. The entire CDR3 protein is CASSQARGGGGYTF.

Points on this clone: The CDR3 end lies 3 residues beyond the end of the read and is filled in from the germline J gene. The chain joins TRBV7-3 to TRBJ2-1, with TRBD2 identical over 7 bases. Germline CDR1 SGHTA, CDR2 FQGTGA. With 4 bases clipped from V and 2 bases from J, the junction kept 14 bases outside the gene matches. The CDR3 spans 18 residues. CDR3: CASSSPGGRGGAYNEQFF. CDR3 bases read: TGTGCCAGCAGCTCCCCGGGGGGTAGGGGTGGGGCCTACAATGAG.

Concerning this clone: The sequence runs out 3 residues before the end of the CDR3; the remainder is reconstructed from the germline J gene. V is TRBV20-1 and J is TRBJ2-7; 9 bases align to TRBD1. The V gene end was trimmed by 3 bases and the J gene end by 5 bases; junction bases not matched to a gene: 8. The V gene's germline CDR1 is DFQATT and CDR2 SNEGSKA (reference sequence). The CDR3 has 14 residues. This CDR3 is CSARARDRDHEQYF. The CDR3 DNA, read in part, is TGCAGTGCTAGGGCCCGGGACAGGGACCACGAG.

Points on this clone: Sequencing ends 3 residues short of the CDR3 end; the germline J gene provides the rest. The chain combines TRBV19 with TRBJ1-1; 9 nucleotides agree with TRBD1. The CDR3 has 16 amino acids. Germline V CDR1 and CDR2: LNHDA, SQIVND (reference sequence). J lost 3 bases, V lost 7 bases, and 12 bases had no gene match. Here the CDR3 reads CASTQGQGIIDTEAFF. Incomplete CDR3 DNA: TGTGCCAGTACCCAGGGACAGGGAATCATCGACACTGAA.

Regarding this clone: The read terminates 3 residues ahead of where the CDR3 ends, so the germline J gene completes it. This chain joins TRBV5-1 and TRBJ1-1; D call uncertain. CDR1 and CDR2 from the germline V gene are SGHRS and YFSETQ. This CDR3 has 14 amino acids. V was clipped by 2 bases and J by 2 bases, with 10 bases between them. The CDR3 region is CASSFPGDNTEAFF. The part of the CDR3 DNA that was read is TGCGCCAGCAGCTTTCCCGGGGATAACACTGAA. Supplemented by reference TRBV5-1 and TRBJ1-1, the full variable domain reads KAGVTQTPRYLIKTRGQQVTLSCSPISGHRSVSWYQQTPGQGLQFLFEYFSETQRNKGNFPGRFSGRQFSNSRSEMNVSTLELGDSALYLCASSFPGDNTEAFFGQGTRLTVV.

A note on this clone: The DNA ends 3 residues before the CDR3 does, and the rest of the CDR3 is filled in from the germline J gene. The J gene is TRBJ2-2, the V gene TRBV20-1, with 8 bases lining up with TRBD2. The length of the CDR3 is 16 residues. Losses at the gene ends were 0 bases for V and 4 bases for J; bases not matched to a gene: 7. Germline V gene sequence: CDR1 DFQATT, CDR2 SNEGSKA (reference sequence). The CDR3 loop reads CSARDLKRGLTGELFF. The part of the CDR3 DNA that was read is TGCAGTGCTAGAGATCTTAAGCGGGGGCTCACCGGGGAG.

Worth noting for this clone: The read ends 3 residues shy of where the CDR3 ends; the end is completed using the germline J gene. The chain carries TRBV2 and TRBJ2-7; D call uncertain. Trimming cost V 5 bases and J 3 bases, with 17 bases left between them. CDR3 size: 15 residues. The V gene's germline CDR1 is SNHLY and CDR2 FYNNEI. The DNA read from the CDR3 is TGTGCCAGCAGTCTAAGGTCTGATGGGCTCTACGAG. It specifies CASSLRSDGLYE. The full CDR3 sequence reads CASSLRSDGLYEQYF.

Notes on this clone: The read ends 3 residues shy of where the CDR3 ends; the end is completed using the germline J gene. The chain joins TRBV19 to TRBJ1-2; TRBD1 might be the D (5 bases). CDR3 length: 14 amino acids. Per the germline V gene, CDR1 is LNHDA and CDR2 is SQIVND (reference sequence). Deletions cut 7 bases from V and 4 bases from J, with 16 bases between. The part of the CDR3 DNA that was read is TGTGCCAGTATCCCGGCCCCCGGGGGCTATGGC. Its translation: CASIPAPGGYG. The CDR3 reads in full as CASIPAPGGYGYTF. The entire variable domain, with the rest obtained from reference TRBV19 and TRBJ1-2, is as follows: DGGITQSPKYLFRKEGQNVTLSCEQNLNHDAMYWYRQDPGQGLRLIYYSQIVNDFQKGDIAEGYSVSREKKESFPLTVTSAQKNPTAFYLCASIPAPGGYGYTFGSGTRLTVV.

Turning to this clone: With the read ending 3 residues before the CDR3 end, the germline J gene is used to fill in that end. This chain joins TRBV19 and TRBJ2-3, with TRBD1 matching over 7 bases. The J segment lost 0 bases and the V segment lost 3 bases, leaving 3 bases of the junction unmatched. This CDR3 comprises 15 residues. Germline lookup yields CDR1 LNHDA and CDR2 SQIVND (reference sequence). CDR3 bases read: TGTGCCAGTAGTATCTGGGACAGTAGCACAGATACG. This codes for CASSIWDSSTDT. The CDR3, in full, reads CASSIWDSSTDTQYF.

For this clone: Sequencing ends 3 residues short of the CDR3 end; the germline J gene provides the rest. V and J are TRBV5-1 and TRBJ2-3, with 10 bases aligning to TRBD2. The V gene's germline CDR1 is SGHRS and CDR2 YFSETQ. The V gene end was trimmed by 5 bases and the J gene end by 4 bases; junction bases not matched to a gene: 13. The CDR3 contains 17 residues. The CDR3 DNA, read in part, is TGCGCCAGCAGTTCCCGGGGAGCGGGGGGGACCTCAGATACG. Its translation is CASSSRGAGGTSDT. From start to end, the CDR3 is CASSSRGAGGTSDTQYF.

In regard to this clone: The CDR3 end falls 3 residues outside the read, so it is completed with the germline J gene. The gene calls are TRBV29-1 and TRBJ2-1; tentative D call: TRBD1 (6 bases). Germline CDR1 is SQVTM and CDR2 is ANQGSEA. This CDR3 has 12 amino acids. Trimming stripped 3 bases from V and 4 bases from J, with 7 bases between. Partial CDR3 DNA: TGCAGCGTTGAGGACAGTTACAATGAG. Translating gives CSVEDSYNE. The whole CDR3 sequence reads CSVEDSYNEQFF.

Notes on this clone: The read terminates 3 residues before the CDR3 end, so the remaining end is supplied by the germline J gene. Other DNA sequences in the sample encode the same CDR3. The V and J genes are TRBV5-1 and TRBJ1-1; D is unresolved. Germline CDR1 SGHRS, CDR2 YFSETQ. The CDR3 covers 15 residues. Trimming cost V 0 bases and J 1 base, with 10 bases left between them. CDR3 DNA (partial): TGCGCCAGCAGCTTGGATGGCAGGCCGAACACTGAA. Protein: CASSLDGRPNTE. The complete CDR3 protein is CASSLDGRPNTEAFF. The full variable domain, completed using reference TRBV5-1 and TRBJ1-1, is KAGVTQTPRYLIKTRGQQVTLSCSPISGHRSVSWYQQTPGQGLQFLFEYFSETQRNKGNFPGRFSGRQFSNSRSEMNVSTLELGDSALYLCASSLDGRPNTEAFFGQGTRLTVV.

Concerning this clone: The missing CDR3 end, 3 residues past where the read stops, is filled in from the germline J gene. V gene TRBV7-9 combines with J gene TRBJ1-1; 8 nucleotides agree with TRBD1. This CDR3 has 13 amino acids. Germline CDR1 is SEHNR and CDR2 is FQNEAQ (reference sequence). The CDR3 reads CASSLDRAYEAFF. The covered CDR3 bases are TGTGCCAGCAGCTTGGACAGGGCCTACGAG.